The entry that follows covers one T cell receptor beta chain sequence. Its antigen is currently unknown. The data originate from a study of T cells expressing NK-cell markers. Study-level background: Investigators obtained TCR beta repertoires from sorted CD3+CD56+NKG2C+, CD3+CD56+NKG2C- and CD3+CD56-NKG2C+ T cells. HCMV seropositivity characterized seven of the eight sequenced donors, and seronegativity one.

The CDR3 spans 15 residues. CDR1 and CDR2 (germline): SEHNR, FQNEAQ (reference sequence). As the method of synthesis, 5'RACE template switching with UMIs yielded TCR beta cDNA. Each CDR3 protein gets one entry in TCRdb, which reprocessed the 5' RACE reads and gives no DNA. The sample has about 170,000 distinct CDR3 sequences; the top ten hold 20%. Notes on the study in general: Whether the expanded NKG2C+ T cell clones recognized HCMV remained unclear.

This TCR derives from a man aged 18-75 years in good health. The sequenced sample consisted of blood T cells: a sorted CD56 or NKG2C T cell subset, CD4+ or CD8+ T cells, or bulk PBMC T cells (not recorded which). This chain joins TRBV7-9 and TRBJ2-2. CDR3 in amino acids: CASSLAGNTGELFFF.